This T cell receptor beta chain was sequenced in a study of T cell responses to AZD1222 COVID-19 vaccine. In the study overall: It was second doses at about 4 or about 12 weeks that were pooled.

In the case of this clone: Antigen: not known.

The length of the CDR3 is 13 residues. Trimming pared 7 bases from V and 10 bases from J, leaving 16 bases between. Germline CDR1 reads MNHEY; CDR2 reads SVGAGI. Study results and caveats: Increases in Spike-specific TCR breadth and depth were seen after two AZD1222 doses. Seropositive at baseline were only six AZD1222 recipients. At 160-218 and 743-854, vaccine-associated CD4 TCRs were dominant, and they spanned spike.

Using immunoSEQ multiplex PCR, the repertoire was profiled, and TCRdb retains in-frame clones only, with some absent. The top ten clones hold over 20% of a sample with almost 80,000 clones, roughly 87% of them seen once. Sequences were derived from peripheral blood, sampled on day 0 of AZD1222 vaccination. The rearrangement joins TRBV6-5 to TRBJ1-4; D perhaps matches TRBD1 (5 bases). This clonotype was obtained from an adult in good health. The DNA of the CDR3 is TGTGCCAGCAATCCTGGTAGTGGGGGAAAACTGTTTTTT. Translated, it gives CASNPGSGGKLFF.